The 14 T cell receptor beta chains in this list originate from one sample, sequenced in a study of T-cell reconstitution after alpha-beta-depleted transplantation in children (dated by TCRdb to about 2016). Library creation used PCR. For sequencing, an Illumina HiSeq 2500 was employed. TCR libraries were prepared with molecular barcoding, using unique molecular identifiers to normalize TCRbeta repertoire quantification. The public reads were run again by TCRdb, first through fastp at Q25 and then through MiXCR, and only productive beta chains were kept. Each CDR3 protein gets just one entry, which takes the most common genes and DNA from the rows behind it. The sample has about 540,000 distinct CDR3 sequences on record, roughly 18% of them singletons. The ten most abundant clones make up over 3% of the sample. Sample: PBMCs from the stem cell graft donor, taken from the stem cell graft. Receptors originate from a human donor who donated a stem cell graft to a child with acute lymphoblastic leukemia.

A note on this clonotype: A read error may explain this, as a much larger clone is one base away. CDR3 DNA sequence: TGTGTCAGCAAAGGGGAGAATCAGCCCCAGCATTTT. Its protein product is CVSKGENQPQHF. The chain recombines TRBV12-3 or TRBV12-4 with TRBJ1-5; possible D gene TRBD1, 5 bases. The CDR3 runs to 12 residues.

V usage is TRBV5-1 and J usage is TRBJ2-3; 7 bases fit TRBD2. Germline V gene sequence: CDR1 SGHRS, CDR2 YFSETQ. V lost 2 bases to trimming and J lost 2 bases; unmatched junction nucleotides: 2. The length of the CDR3 is 14 residues. This CDR3 reads CASSFGGNTDTQYF. Written as DNA, the CDR3 is TGCGCCAGCAGCTTCGGGGGGAACACAGATACGCAGTATTTT.

This clonotype was recorded a few times. This chain links TRBV5-1 with TRBJ2-1; maybe TRBD1 (7 bases). This CDR3 spans 17 amino acids. In germline, CDR1 is SGHRS, CDR2 YFSETQ. Trimming stripped 1 base from V and 5 bases from J, with 19 bases between. CDR3 nucleotide sequence: TGCGCCAGCAGCTTGCGGGCAGGGGGGCCTCGGGACAATGAGCAGTTCTTC. It is translated as CASSLRAGGPRDNEQFF.

This clonotype was found a few times. The chain is built from TRBV4-2 and TRBJ1-5, with 7 positions matching TRBD1. The CDR3 has 16 residues. With 0 bases clipped from V and 7 bases from J, the junction kept 9 bases outside the gene matches. In germline, CDR1 is LGHNA, CDR2 YNFKEQ. CDR3 amino acids: CASSQDRSRDSQPQHF. The CDR3 DNA sequence: TGTGCCAGCAGCCAAGATAGAAGCAGGGACAGCCAGCCCCAGCATTTT.

This chain uses TRBV5-4 with TRBJ2-7; 10 bases are shared with TRBD2. J gave up 1 base and V 5 bases, and 9 bases lay outside the gene matches. The CDR3 covers 16 residues. Per the germline V gene, CDR1 is SGHNT and CDR2 is YYREEE (reference sequence). CDR3 sequence (DNA): TGTGCCAGCAGAGTTAGCGGGAGGCCCCTATCCTACGAGCAGTACTTC. This translates into CASRVSGRPLSYEQYF. The full variable domain, in which reference TRBV5-4 and TRBJ2-7 provide the parts outside the CDR3, is ETGVTQSPTHLIKTRGQQVTLRCSSQSGHNTVSWYQQALGQGPQFIFQYYREEENGRGNFPPRFSGLQFPNYSSELNVNALELDDSALYLCASRVSGRPLSYEQYFGPGTRLTVT.

A remark on this clonotype: Relative to the germline gene, one junction end is altered; a read error may explain this. This chain joins TRBV27 and TRBJ2-7, with a possible D match to TRBD1 (6 bases). The CDR3 runs to 12 residues. Looked up from germline, CDR1 is MNHEY and CDR2 is SMNVEV (reference sequence). This CDR3 is CASSSRGYGQYF. The CDR3 DNA is TGTGCCAGCAGTTCGAGGGGGTACGGGCAGTACTTC.

This clonotype was picked up a small number of times. The CDR3: CASSVAGYTEAFF. CDR3 in DNA: TGTGCCAGCAGCGTCGCGGGCTACACTGAAGCTTTCTTT. The chain uses TRBV9 and TRBJ1-1, with no clear D. This CDR3 has 13 amino acids. V lost 2 bases, J lost 3 bases, and 8 bases lay in between. Germline V gene data show CDR1 as SGDLS and CDR2 as YYNGEE.

This rearrangement joins TRBV12-3 or TRBV12-4 to TRBJ2-3; tentatively, D is TRBD2 (5 bases). There are 16 residues in the CDR3. V was shortened by 2 bases and J by 3 bases, with 15 bases between the two germline ends. In DNA, the CDR3 is TGTGCCAGCAGTTTACAGGCGGGCGGCCCTACAGATACGCAGTATTTT. Translation gives CASSLQAGGPTDTQYF.

The chain links TRBV7-8 to TRBJ2-3; no clear D gene. Trimming removed 1 base from V and 3 bases from J, with 14 bases in between. Per the germline V gene, CDR1 is SGHVS and CDR2 is FQNEAQ. The CDR3 consists of 16 residues. CDR3 in amino acids: CASSLGHSSLTDTQYF. The DNA of the CDR3 is TGTGCCAGCAGCTTAGGACACAGCAGTCTGACAGATACGCAGTATTTT.

This clonotype was observed a handful of times. The chain has TRBV6-2 or TRBV6-3 and TRBJ2-7, with D possibly being TRBD1 or TRBD2 (5 bases each). Germline V gene sequence: CDR1 MNHEY, CDR2 SVGEGT. V was shortened by 6 bases and J by 3 bases, with 21 bases between the two germline ends. There are 16 residues in the CDR3. The CDR3 DNA is TGTGCCAGCAGCCGCAGACGTGGGACCCTAGACTACGAGCAGTACTTC. It specifies CASSRRRGTLDYEQYF.

This clonotype has just a few counts. The chain employs TRBV9 and TRBJ2-5; unclear D gene. Germline V gives CDR1 SGDLS, CDR2 YYNGEE. V was shortened by 0 bases and J by 3 bases, with 6 bases between the two germline ends. The CDR3 runs 13 residues. The CDR3 is CASSVAWEETQYF. In nucleotides, the CDR3 is TGTGCCAGCAGCGTAGCTTGGGAAGAGACCCAGTACTTC.

The V call is TRBV27, the J call TRBJ2-6; D gene ambiguous. The CDR3 covers 16 residues. V lost 7 bases, J lost 0 bases, and 13 bases lay in between. CDR1 MNHEY and CDR2 SMNVEV come from the germline V gene (reference sequence). For the CDR3, the DNA is TGTGCCAGCACCATACTCCGGAGCTCTGGGGCCAACGTCCTGACTTTC. Its translation: CASTILRSSGANVLTF. Complete variable domain (other parts from reference TRBV27 and TRBJ2-6): EAQVTQNPRYLITVTGKKLTVTCSQNMNHEYMSWYRQDPGLGLRQIYYSMNVEVTDKGDVPEGYKVSRKEKRNFPLILESPSPNQTSLYFCASTILRSSGANVLTFGAGSRLTVL.

The CDR3 loop is CASSLAGTSVSAGELFF. The CDR3 DNA is TGTGCCAGCAGCCTAGCGGGTACTAGCGTCAGCGCCGGGGAGCTGTTTTTT. The chain carries TRBV9 and TRBJ2-2, with 8 bases aligning to TRBD2. The CDR3 totals 17 residues. V shed 4 bases and J 6 bases; nucleotides not matched to a gene: 14. Germline V gene lookup returns CDR1 SGDLS and CDR2 YYNGEE.

The J gene is TRBJ1-2, the V gene TRBV12-3 or TRBV12-4; weak D call: TRBD1 (6 bases). This CDR3 comprises 11 residues. With 8 bases removed from V and 4 bases from J, the gap between germline ends came to 8 bases. For the CDR3, the DNA is TGTGCCAGCTTAGGGGGCTATGGCTACACCTTC. It is translated as CASLGGYGYTF.